Listed below are T cell receptor beta chains from one sample, sequenced in a study of blood T cell repertoires in COVID-19. Measured with immunoSEQ multiplex PCR; TCRdb has only the in-frame clones, and not every one. There are about 160,000 clones in the sample; approximately 85% occur only once, and about 6.9% lies in the top ten. Source material: peripheral blood. Receptors were obtained from a man at least 80 years old with COVID-19, enrolled during active disease. CDR3s include the opening cysteine and the closing phenylalanine or tryptophan. The order of the fields is clone size, CDR3 length, V gene, CDR3 protein. Some rows mark clone size as missing; the rest say once, few, many or name a class of expanded clone.

abundance: once; len: 16; v_gene: TRBV5-1; CDR3aa: CASSYTIGQGGYEQYF
abundance: .; len: 16; v_gene: TRBV21-1; CDR3aa: CASLRDVLDREYGYTF
abundance: .; len: 16; v_gene: TRBV2; CDR3aa: CASSESGQGARQPQHF
abundance: .; len: 18; v_gene: TRBV12-5; CDR3aa: CASGLPSGTGAPDEKLFF
abundance: .; len: 13; v_gene: TRBV2; CDR3aa: CASCGTAQETQYF
abundance: .; len: 15; v_gene: TRBV5-4; CDR3aa: CASSPRDRGNEKLFF
abundance: .; len: 15; v_gene: TRBV6-6; CDR3aa: CASSRLAVGYNEQFF
abundance: .; len: 12; v_gene: TRBV7-9; CDR3aa: CASSFGEREQFF
abundance: .; len: 16; v_gene: TRBV7-6; CDR3aa: CASSSEGGFVGNEQFF
abundance: .; len: 16; v_gene: TRBV7-3; CDR3aa: CASSFTGTTNYNEQFF
abundance: .; len: 14; v_gene: TRBV9; CDR3aa: CASSVSGGPYEQYF
abundance: .; len: 14; v_gene: TRBV3-1/TRBV3-2; CDR3aa: CASSQESLPRGYTF
abundance: once; len: 15; v_gene: TRBV23-1; CDR3aa: CASSQTGLDNQPQHF
abundance: .; len: 14; v_gene: TRBV2; CDR3aa: CASSVGTGTYEQYF
abundance: .; len: 15; v_gene: TRBV6-1; CDR3aa: CASSESSGGNYEQYF
abundance: .; len: 13; v_gene: TRBV4-1; CDR3aa: CASSQVVGGPQHF
abundance: .; len: 15; v_gene: TRBV6-5; CDR3aa: CASSPTGHSNQPQHF
abundance: few; len: 14; v_gene: TRBV5-1; CDR3aa: CASSLGQNTGELFF
abundance: .; len: 15; v_gene: TRBV3-1/TRBV3-2; CDR3aa: CASSQESGENTEAFF
abundance: .; len: 14; v_gene: TRBV5-1; CDR3aa: CASSLTGWGTEAFF
abundance: .; len: 15; v_gene: TRBV18; CDR3aa: CASSPDGAAPDTQYF
abundance: .; len: 15; v_gene: TRBV15; CDR3aa: CATSRLRTGREKLFF
abundance: once; len: 14; v_gene: TRBV7-2; CDR3aa: CASSLVGGTNTQYF
abundance: few; len: 14; v_gene: TRBV6-2/TRBV6-3; CDR3aa: CASSRGGPHQPQHF
abundance: .; len: 13; v_gene: TRBV6-6; CDR3aa: CASSSGQFQPQHF
abundance: .; len: 12; v_gene: TRBV29-1; CDR3aa: CSVLSGAGELFF
abundance: .; len: 12; v_gene: TRBV16; CDR3aa: CASSQRGGGYTF
abundance: .; len: 13; v_gene: TRBV5-5; CDR3aa: CASGRGVGSPLHF
abundance: .; len: 15; v_gene: TRBV2; CDR3aa: CASSAEGRMNTEAFF